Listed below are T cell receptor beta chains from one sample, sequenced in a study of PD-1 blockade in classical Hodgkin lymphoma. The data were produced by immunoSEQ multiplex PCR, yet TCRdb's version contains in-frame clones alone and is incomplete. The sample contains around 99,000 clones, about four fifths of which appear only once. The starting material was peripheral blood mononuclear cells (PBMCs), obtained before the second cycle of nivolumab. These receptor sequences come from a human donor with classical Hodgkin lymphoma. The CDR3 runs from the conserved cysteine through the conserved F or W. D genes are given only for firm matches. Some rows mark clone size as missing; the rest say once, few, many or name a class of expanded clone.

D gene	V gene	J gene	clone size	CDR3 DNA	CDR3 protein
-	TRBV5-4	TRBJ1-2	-	TGTGCCAGCAGCTTGGTAGGCAGGGACAACTATGGCTACACCTTC	CASSLVGRDNYGYTF
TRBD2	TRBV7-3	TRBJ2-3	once	TGTGCCAGCAGAGCGGGAGTAGGCACAGATACGCAGTATTTT	CASRAGVGTDTQYF
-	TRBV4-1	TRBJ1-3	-	TGCGCCAGCAGCCAAGGGGGCCGGGGCCGAAGCTCTGGAAACACCATATATTTT	CASSQGGRGRSSGNTIYF
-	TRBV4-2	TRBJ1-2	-	TGTGCCAGCAGCCAAGACCCACAGGGCCCCGCTGGCTACACCTTC	CASSQDPQGPAGYTF
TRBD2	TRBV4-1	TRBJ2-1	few	TGCGCCAGCAGCCAAGGGTCCGCGGGGGGACCCCTCAATGAGCAGTTCTTC	CASSQGSAGGPLNEQFF
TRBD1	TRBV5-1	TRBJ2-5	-	TGCGCCAGCAGCCCAACCGGGACAGGGGGGGAGACCCAGTACTTC	CASSPTGTGGETQYF
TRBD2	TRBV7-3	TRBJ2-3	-	TGTGCCAGCAGCCCTACTAGCGGAGGCCACACAGATACGCAGTATTTT	CASSPTSGGHTDTQYF
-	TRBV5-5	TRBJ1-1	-	TGTGCCAGCAGCTTAATGGCTGGGGGCACTGAAGCTTTCTTT	CASSLMAGGTEAFF
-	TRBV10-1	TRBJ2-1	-	TGCGCCAGCAGTGAGTCGGGACCAAGGGAGAATGAGCAGTTCTTC	CASSESGPRENEQFF
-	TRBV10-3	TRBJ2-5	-	TGTGCCATCAGTGAGTCTCCGGGGTTAGAGACCCAGTACTTC	CAISESPGLETQYF
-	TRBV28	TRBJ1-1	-	TGTGCCAGCAGTTTCGGACCCTCCGGAGCTTTCTTT	CASSFGPSGAFF
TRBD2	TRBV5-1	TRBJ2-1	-	TGCGCCAGCACAACTAGCGGGCACTACAATGAGCAGTTCTTC	CASTTSGHYNEQFF
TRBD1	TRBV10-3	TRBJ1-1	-	TGTGCCATCAGCCGGACAGGGAACACTGAAGCTTTCTTT	CAISRTGNTEAFF
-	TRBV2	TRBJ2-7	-	TGTGCCAGTAGGTTCAGGGGTTCGTCGTACGAGCAGTACTTC	CASRFRGSSYEQYF
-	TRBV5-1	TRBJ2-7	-	TGCGCCAGCAGCTTAGGAACTGCCTCCTACGAGCAGTACTTC	CASSLGTASYEQYF
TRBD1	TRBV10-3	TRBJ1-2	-	TGTGCCATCAGTGAAGCCGGGACAGGGACGAGCTACACCTTC	CAISEAGTGTSYTF
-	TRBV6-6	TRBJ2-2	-	TGTGCCAGCAGTCCCATGGGAACCGGGGAGCTGTTTTTT	CASSPMGTGELFF
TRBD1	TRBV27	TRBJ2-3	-	TGTGCCACCAGGGACAGGGGCCTTTTGACAACAGATACGCAGTATTTT	CATRDRGLLTTDTQYF
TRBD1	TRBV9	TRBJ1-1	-	TGTGCCAGCAGTCCAGGACAGGGGGCTCGGTACACTGAAGCTTTCTTT	CASSPGQGARYTEAFF
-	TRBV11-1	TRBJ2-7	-	TGTGCCAGCAGCTTAACGGAAAGCTCCTACGAGCAGTACTTC	CASSLTESSYEQYF
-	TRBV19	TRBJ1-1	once	TGTGCCAGTAGAACCGACAGTGGGGTGAACACTGAAGCTTTCTTT	CASRTDSGVNTEAFF
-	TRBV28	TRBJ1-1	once	TGTGCCAGCAGTACCCGACAGAGTAGACATACTGAAGCTTTCTTT	CASSTRQSRHTEAFF
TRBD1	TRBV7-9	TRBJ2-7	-	TGTGCCAGCAGCGCACTTACGGGACAGGGATTGAACGAGCAGTACTTC	CASSALTGQGLNEQYF
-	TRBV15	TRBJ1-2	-	TGTGCCACCAGCAGAGGCAGGCCTGAGTATGGCTACACCTTC	CATSRGRPEYGYTF
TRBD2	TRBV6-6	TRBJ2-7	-	TGTGCCAGCAGTGGAGCGGGAGTAGTGTCCTACGAGCAGTACTTC	CASSGAGVVSYEQYF
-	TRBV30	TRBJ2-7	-	TGTGCCTGGAGTACGGGGACGGGAACCTACGAGCAGTACTTC	CAWSTGTGTYEQYF
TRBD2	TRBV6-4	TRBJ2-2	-	TGTGCCAGCAGTGACATAGGCGGGAGAGTCCCTGCCGGGGAGCTGTTTTTT	CASSDIGGRVPAGELFF
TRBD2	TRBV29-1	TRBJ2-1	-	TGCAGCGTTGGGGGGGGTGCAAGCTCCTACAATGAGCAGTTCTTC	CSVGGGASSYNEQFF
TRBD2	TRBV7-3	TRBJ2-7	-	TGTGCCAGCAGCTCAACCGGACTAGCAGGAGAGCAGTACTTC	CASSSTGLAGEQYF
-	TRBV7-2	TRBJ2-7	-	TGTGCCAGCAGCTTTTGGGACGGATCCTACGAGCAGTACTTC	CASSFWDGSYEQYF
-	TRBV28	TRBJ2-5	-	TGTGCCAGCAGTTTGGCAGGAAGCCGTCCAGGGCAGTACTTC	CASSLAGSRPGQYF